This TCR beta chain was observed in a study of T cells expressing NK-cell markers. In the study overall: Seven HCMV-seropositive donors and one seronegative donor made up the eight sequenced donors. Study-level results: In six donors, dominant NKG2C+ clonotypes were about 1.0-7.5% of CD8+ T cells. A handful of donors showed these clonotypes also leading the CD3+CD56-NKG2C+ fraction.

The germline gives CDR1 DFQATT, CDR2 SNEGSKA (reference sequence). The CDR3 spans 17 residues. Notes on this clonotype: Its antigen is not known.

TCRdb re-called the 5' RACE reads and shows each CDR3 protein once, DNA omitted. The data show over 120,000 distinct CDR3 sequences, and the top ten clones hold approximately 12%. This chain connects TRBV20-1 to TRBJ2-2; TCRdb designates TRBD2, a call that cannot be tested without DNA. The clonotype was recovered from a man aged 18 to 30 in good health. Material: blood T cells: a sorted CD56 or NKG2C T cell subset, CD4+ or CD8+ T cells, or bulk PBMC T cells (not recorded which). CDR3 sequence reads: CSARDLGLAGPTGELFF.